This passage covers 15 T cell receptor beta chains from one sample sequenced in a study of liver allograft versus peripheral blood T cells. Turning to the study itself: Recipients' peripheral blood served as the comparator for T cell receptor repertoires in transplanted livers.

TCRdb called the reads again in MiXCR, with one record for every CDR3 protein. Among around 6,600 distinct CDR3 sequences listed, roughly 15% were seen once. These receptors were obtained from a human patient who had a liver transplant. Some T cells may be transferred from the graft donor.

The J gene is TRBJ2-2, the V gene TRBV12-5, with TRBD2 matching 7 bases. CDR1 is LGHNT and CDR2 is FRNRAP in the germline V gene. CDR3 length: 14 amino acids. V lost 6 bases and J lost 4; bases outside the gene matches: 5. CDR3 coding DNA: TGTGCTAGTGGGGCCCGGGGGGTCACCGGGGAGCTGTTTTTT. Translating it yields CASGARGVTGELFF. Looking up the rest from reference TRBV12-5 and TRBJ2-2 gives the full variable domain: DARVTQTPRHKVTEMGQEVTMRCQPILGHNTVFWYRQTMMQGLELLAYFRNRAPLDDSGMPKDRFSAEMPDATLATLKIQPSEPRDSAVYFCASGARGVTGELFFGEGSRLTVL.

The table lists this clonotype with a few counts. The chain joins TRBV29-1 to TRBJ1-2; 7 nucleotides line up with TRBD1. Germline-derived CDR1 and CDR2 are SQVTM and ANQGSEA. The CDR3 length is 13 residues. Trimming took 7 bases from V and 3 from J; bases not matched to a gene: 8. CDR3 residues: CSGILRGDYGYTF. The CDR3 DNA reads as TGCAGCGGGATCCTCAGGGGGGACTATGGCTACACCTTC. Supplemented by reference TRBV29-1 and TRBJ1-2, the full variable domain reads SAVISQKPSRDICQRGTSLTIQCQVDSQVTMMFWYRQQPGQSLTLIATANQGSEATYESGFVIDKFPISRPNLTFSTLTVSNMSPEDSSIYLCSGILRGDYGYTFGSGTRLTVV.

The J gene is TRBJ2-7, the V gene TRBV20-1; D gene uncertain. The CDR3 runs 14 residues. V was pared by 6 bases and J by 6 bases, with 21 bases between. Germline assignment: CDR1 DFQATT and CDR2 SNEGSKA (reference sequence). The DNA for the CDR3 is TGCAGTGCCCTCAAGACCCGGACGTTCGCCGAGCAGTACTTC. It translates to CSALKTRTFAEQYF.

This chain connects TRBV20-1 to TRBJ1-5; no definite D call. V shed 3 bases and J shed 0 bases, with 6 bases lying between them. The CDR3 spans 13 residues. Germline CDR1 and CDR2: DFQATT and SNEGSKA (reference sequence). The chain's CDR3 is CSASTYSNQPQHF. CDR3 sequence (DNA): TGCAGTGCTAGTACGTATAGCAATCAGCCCCAGCATTTT.

This clonotype is classed as medium-sized. This chain connects TRBV7-9 to TRBJ1-2; D might be TRBD1 (5 bases). The V gene's germline CDR1 is SEHNR and CDR2 FQNEAQ (reference sequence). The CDR3 is made up of 13 amino acids. The V end was cut by 1 base, the J end by 7 bases, with 10 bases between. CDR3 residues: CASSLGTSTGYTF. In DNA, the CDR3 is TGTGCCAGCAGCTTAGGGACAAGTACTGGCTACACCTTC.

Remarks on this clonotype: A read error is possible here, since a much larger clone lies one base away. Here the CDR3 DNA reads TGTGTCAGCAGCTTGCCCGGGACAGGAAAAGAGCAGTACTTC. This encodes CVSSLPGTGKEQYF. The V gene is TRBV5-4, the J gene TRBJ2-7; TRBD1 agrees at 8 bases. This CDR3 spans 14 amino acids. The germline V gene encodes CDR1 SGHNT and CDR2 YYREEE (reference sequence). The whole variable domain, filled in from reference TRBV5-4 and TRBJ2-7, reads ETGVTQSPTHLIKTRGQQVTLRCSSQSGHNTVSWYQQALGQGPQFIFQYYREEENGRGNFPPRFSGLQFPNYSSELNVNALELDDSALYLCVSSLPGTGKEQYFGPGTRLTVT.

This clonotype is medium-sized within its sample. The chain employs TRBV18 and TRBJ1-2, with D hard to call. The CDR3 totals 15 residues. Trimming stripped 6 bases from V and 2 bases from J, with 16 bases between. Germline V gene lookup returns CDR1 KGHSH and CDR2 LQKENI. CDR3 nucleotide sequence: TGTGCCAGCTCCCTGTCGACGGGCACGAACTATGGCTACACCTTC. Encoded protein: CASSLSTGTNYGYTF.

This clonotype is large (0.1 to 1%) in the sample. V and J are TRBV7-2 and TRBJ1-1, with D unclear. Germline V CDR1 and CDR2: SGHTA, FQGNSA. V lost 2 bases and J 8 bases, leaving 15 bases between the germline ends. The CDR3 spans 14 residues. This CDR3 reads CASSLMSGPGEAFF. The CDR3 DNA is TGTGCCAGCAGCTTAATGTCGGGCCCCGGGGAAGCTTTCTTT.

This clonotype is medium-sized within its sample. The chain uses TRBV19 and TRBJ1-1; D is unclear. V dropped 7 bases and J dropped 0 bases, with 12 bases sitting between them. CDR1 and CDR2 from the germline V gene are LNHDA and SQIVND (reference sequence). This CDR3 has 14 residues. Here the CDR3 reads CASKRLGMNTEAFF. The CDR3 DNA is TGTGCCAGTAAGCGTCTGGGGATGAACACTGAAGCTTTCTTT.

Relative to its sample, this clonotype is medium-sized. The V gene is TRBV6-5, the J gene TRBJ1-1, with D uncertain. From germline, CDR1 is MNHEY and CDR2 SVGAGI. The ends were cut back, 5 bases at V and 8 bases at J, with 12 bases in the middle. The CDR3 is 12 amino acids. CDR3 sequence: CASSPPGGEAFF. For the CDR3, the DNA is TGTGCCAGCAGTCCACCGGGCGGGGAAGCTTTCTTT.

This clonotype was seen only a few times. J is TRBJ2-3 and V is TRBV19; 11 bases are shared with TRBD1. The germline gives CDR1 LNHDA, CDR2 SQIVND (reference sequence). CDR3 length: 15 residues. Trimming cost V 3 bases and J 3 bases; bases outside gene matches: 2. In nucleotides, the CDR3 is TGTGCCAGTAGTATGGACAGGGGGCTGACAGATACGCAGTATTTT. Translation gives CASSMDRGLTDTQYF.

By its share, this clonotype is medium-sized. The genes are TRBV6-6 and TRBJ1-1, with D maybe TRBD1 (6 bases). The CDR3 runs to 16 residues. The V end lost 6 bases, the J end lost 1 base, and 18 bases lay between the germline ends. Germline loops: CDR1 MNHNY, CDR2 SVGAGI (reference sequence). CDR3 sequence (DNA): TGTGCCAGCAGCCCAGGGGTTGGATGGGGGAACACTGAAGCTTTCTTT. Its protein is CASSPGVGWGNTEAFF.

In this sample, this clonotype is medium-sized. The chain employs TRBV29-1 and TRBJ1-1; 9 bases are a match to TRBD1. CDR1 and CDR2 from the germline V gene are SQVTM and ANQGSEA. This CDR3 has 12 amino acids. The CDR3 sequence is CRVGQGRSEAFF. The CDR3 DNA reads TGCAGGGTGGGACAGGGAAGGTCTGAAGCTTTCTTT.

There are a few counts of this clonotype. This chain links TRBV11-1 with TRBJ2-3, with a possible D match to TRBD1 (6 bases). This CDR3 comprises 15 residues. Per germline, CDR1 SGHAT and CDR2 FQDESV (reference sequence). V lost 5 bases, J lost 0 bases, and 12 bases lay in between. The CDR3 loop reads CASSRRQASTDTQYF. The CDR3 DNA is TGTGCCAGCAGCCGGAGACAGGCTAGCACAGATACGCAGTATTTT.

The J gene is TRBJ1-4, the V gene TRBV2; D gene ambiguous. Trimming shortened V by 8 bases and J by 2 bases, and 9 bases separated the two germline ends. CDR1 and CDR2 (germline): SNHLY, FYNNEI. The CDR3 totals 13 residues. The CDR3, as DNA: TGTGCCAGCGGGAGTCCCACTAATGAAAAACTGTTTTTT. Protein product: CASGSPTNEKLFF.